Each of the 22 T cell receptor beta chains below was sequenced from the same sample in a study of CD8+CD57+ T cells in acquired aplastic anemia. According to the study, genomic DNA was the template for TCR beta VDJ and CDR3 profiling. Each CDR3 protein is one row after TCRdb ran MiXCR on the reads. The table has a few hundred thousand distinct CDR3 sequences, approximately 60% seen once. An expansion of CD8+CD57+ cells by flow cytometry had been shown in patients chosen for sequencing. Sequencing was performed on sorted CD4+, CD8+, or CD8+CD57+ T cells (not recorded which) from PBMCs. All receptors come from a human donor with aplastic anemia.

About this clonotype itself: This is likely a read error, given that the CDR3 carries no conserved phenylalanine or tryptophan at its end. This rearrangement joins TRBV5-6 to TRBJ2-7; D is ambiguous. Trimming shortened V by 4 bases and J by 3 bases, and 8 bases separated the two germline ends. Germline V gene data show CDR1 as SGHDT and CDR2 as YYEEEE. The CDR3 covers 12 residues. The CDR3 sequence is CASSHQGYEQYS. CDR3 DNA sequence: TGTGCCAGCAGCCATCAAGGCTACGAGCAGTACTCC.

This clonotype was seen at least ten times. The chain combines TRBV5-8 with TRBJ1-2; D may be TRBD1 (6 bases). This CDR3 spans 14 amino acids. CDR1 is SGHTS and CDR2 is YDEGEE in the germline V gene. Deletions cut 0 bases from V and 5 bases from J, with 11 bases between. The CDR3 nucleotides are TGTGCCAGCAGCTTGGGCGGGGGCGGGTATGGCTACACCTTC. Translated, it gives CASSLGGGGYGYTF.

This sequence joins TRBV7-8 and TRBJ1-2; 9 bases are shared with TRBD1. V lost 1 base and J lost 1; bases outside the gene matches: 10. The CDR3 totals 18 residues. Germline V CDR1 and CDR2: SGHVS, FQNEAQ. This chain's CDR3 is CASSLGGQGGLVNYGYTF. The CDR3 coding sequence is TGTGCCAGCAGCTTAGGGGGACAGGGAGGGCTAGTTAACTATGGCTACACCTTC.

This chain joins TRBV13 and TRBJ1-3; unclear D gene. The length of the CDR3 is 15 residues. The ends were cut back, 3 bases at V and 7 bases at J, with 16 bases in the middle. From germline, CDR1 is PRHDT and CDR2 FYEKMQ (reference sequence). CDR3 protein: CASSLTDVGINTIYF. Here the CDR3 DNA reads TGTGCCAGCAGCTTGACGGACGTAGGAATTAACACCATATATTTT.

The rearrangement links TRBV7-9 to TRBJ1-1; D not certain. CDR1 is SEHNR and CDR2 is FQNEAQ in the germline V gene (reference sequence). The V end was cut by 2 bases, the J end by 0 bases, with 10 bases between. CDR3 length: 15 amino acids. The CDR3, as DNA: TGTGCCAGCAGCTTAACGGGTGACATGAACACTGAAGCTTTCTTT. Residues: CASSLTGDMNTEAFF.

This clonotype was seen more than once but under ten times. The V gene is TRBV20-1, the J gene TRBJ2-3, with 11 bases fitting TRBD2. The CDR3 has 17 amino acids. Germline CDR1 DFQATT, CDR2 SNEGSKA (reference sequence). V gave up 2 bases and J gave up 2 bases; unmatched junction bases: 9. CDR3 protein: CSARPYQTSGATDTQYF. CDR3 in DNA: TGCAGTGCTAGACCCTATCAGACTAGCGGGGCCACAGATACGCAGTATTTT.

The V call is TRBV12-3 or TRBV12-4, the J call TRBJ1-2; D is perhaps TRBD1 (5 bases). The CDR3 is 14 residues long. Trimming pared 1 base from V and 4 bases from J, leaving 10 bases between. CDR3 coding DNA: TGTGCCAGCAGTTTAGATGGCAGGGTCTATGGCTACACCTTC. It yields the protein CASSLDGRVYGYTF.

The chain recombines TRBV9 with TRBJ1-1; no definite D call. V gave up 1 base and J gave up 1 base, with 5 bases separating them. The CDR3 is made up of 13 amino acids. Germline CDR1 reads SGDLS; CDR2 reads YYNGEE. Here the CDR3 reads CASSVHQNTEAFF. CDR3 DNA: TGTGCCAGCAGCGTACATCAGAACACTGAAGCTTTCTTT.

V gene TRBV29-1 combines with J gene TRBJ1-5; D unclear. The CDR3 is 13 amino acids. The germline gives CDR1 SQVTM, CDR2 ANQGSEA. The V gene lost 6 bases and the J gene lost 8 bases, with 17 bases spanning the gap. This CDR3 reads CSVGGLGSEPQHF. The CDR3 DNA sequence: TGCAGCGTCGGAGGGTTGGGTAGCGAGCCCCAGCATTTT.

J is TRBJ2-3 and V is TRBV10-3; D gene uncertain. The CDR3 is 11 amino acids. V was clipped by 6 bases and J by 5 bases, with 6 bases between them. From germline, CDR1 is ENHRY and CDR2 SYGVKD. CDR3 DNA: TGTGCCATCAGGGGTGGAGATACGCAGTATTTT. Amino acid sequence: CAIRGGDTQYF.

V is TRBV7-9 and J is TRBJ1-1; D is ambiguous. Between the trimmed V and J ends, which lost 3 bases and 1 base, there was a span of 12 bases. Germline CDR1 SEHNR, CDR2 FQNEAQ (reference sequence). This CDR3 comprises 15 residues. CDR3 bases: TGTGCCAGCAGCTTCCAATCCGGACGGAACACTGAAGCTTTCTTT. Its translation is CASSFQSGRNTEAFF.

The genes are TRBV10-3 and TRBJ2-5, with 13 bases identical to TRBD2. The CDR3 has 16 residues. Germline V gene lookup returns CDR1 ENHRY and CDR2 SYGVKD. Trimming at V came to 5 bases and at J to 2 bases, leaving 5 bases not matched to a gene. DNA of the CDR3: TGTGCCATCAGTAAAGGGACTAGCGGGGTGCAAGAGACCCAGTACTTC. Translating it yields CAISKGTSGVQETQYF.

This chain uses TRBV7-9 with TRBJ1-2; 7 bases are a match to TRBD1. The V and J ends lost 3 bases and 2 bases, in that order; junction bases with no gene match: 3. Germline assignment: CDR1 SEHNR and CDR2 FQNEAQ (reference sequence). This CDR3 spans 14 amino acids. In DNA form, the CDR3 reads TGTGCCAGCAGCTTGGGCAGGGGGAACTATGGCTACACCTTC. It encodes CASSLGRGNYGYTF.

The CDR3 nucleotides read TGTGCCACCAGCAGCCTACCCCCCCGGGACACAACTAATGAAAAACTGTTTTTT. Protein: CATSSLPPRDTTNEKLFF. The chain has TRBV15 and TRBJ1-4, with TRBD1 as a possible D gene (6 bases). This CDR3 is 18 amino acids long. Between the trimmed V and J ends, which lost 3 bases and 0 bases, there was a span of 17 bases. Germline V gene lookup returns CDR1 LNHNV and CDR2 YYDKDF (reference sequence).

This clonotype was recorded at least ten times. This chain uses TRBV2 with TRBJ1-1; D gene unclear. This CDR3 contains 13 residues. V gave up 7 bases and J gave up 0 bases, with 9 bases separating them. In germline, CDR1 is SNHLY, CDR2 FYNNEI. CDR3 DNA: TGTGCCAGCAAGGACTACTTGAACACTGAAGCTTTCTTT. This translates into CASKDYLNTEAFF. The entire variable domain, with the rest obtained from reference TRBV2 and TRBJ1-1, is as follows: EPEVTQTPSHQVTQMGQEVILRCVPISNHLYFYWYRQILGQKVEFLVSFYNNEISEKSEIFDDQFSVERPDGSNFTLKIRSTKLEDSAMYFCASKDYLNTEAFFGQGTRLTVV.

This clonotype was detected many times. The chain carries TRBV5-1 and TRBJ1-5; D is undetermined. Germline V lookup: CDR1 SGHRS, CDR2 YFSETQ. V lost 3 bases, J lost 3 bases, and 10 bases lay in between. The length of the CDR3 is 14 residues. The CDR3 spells CASSSDGNNQPQHF. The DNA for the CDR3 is TGCGCCAGCAGCTCCGACGGGAACAATCAGCCCCAGCATTTT.

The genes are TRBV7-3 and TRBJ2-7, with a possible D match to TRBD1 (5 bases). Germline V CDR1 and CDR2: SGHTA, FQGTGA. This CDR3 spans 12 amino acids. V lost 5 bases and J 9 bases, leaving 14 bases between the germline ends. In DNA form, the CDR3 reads TGTGCCAGCAGCCGAGACCAGGGATTGCAGTACTTC. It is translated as CASSRDQGLQYF.

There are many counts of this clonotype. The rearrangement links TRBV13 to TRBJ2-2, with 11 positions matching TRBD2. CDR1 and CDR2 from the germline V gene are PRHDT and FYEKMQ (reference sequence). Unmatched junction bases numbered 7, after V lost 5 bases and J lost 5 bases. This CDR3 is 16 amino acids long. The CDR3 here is CASSRLGLAETGELFF. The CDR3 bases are TGTGCCAGCAGCCGGCTGGGACTAGCGGAAACCGGGGAGCTGTTTTTT.

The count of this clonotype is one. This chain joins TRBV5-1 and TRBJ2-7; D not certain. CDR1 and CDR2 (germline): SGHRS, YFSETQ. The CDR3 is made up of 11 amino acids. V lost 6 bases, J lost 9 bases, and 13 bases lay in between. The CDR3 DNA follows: TGCGCCAGCACCCTGGACCGTACGCAGTACTTC. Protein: CASTLDRTQYF.

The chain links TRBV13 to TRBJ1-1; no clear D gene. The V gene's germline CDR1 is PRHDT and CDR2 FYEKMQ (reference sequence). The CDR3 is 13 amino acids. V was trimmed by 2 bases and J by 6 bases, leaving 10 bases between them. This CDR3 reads CASSLSWLPEAFF. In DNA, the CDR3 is TGTGCCAGCAGCTTATCGTGGTTGCCTGAAGCTTTCTTT.

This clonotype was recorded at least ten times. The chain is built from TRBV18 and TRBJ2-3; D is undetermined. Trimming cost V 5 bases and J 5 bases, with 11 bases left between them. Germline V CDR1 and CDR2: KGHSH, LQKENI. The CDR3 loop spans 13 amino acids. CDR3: CASSRSAGDTQYF. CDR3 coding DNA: TGTGCCAGCTCAAGGTCCGCTGGAGATACGCAGTATTTT.

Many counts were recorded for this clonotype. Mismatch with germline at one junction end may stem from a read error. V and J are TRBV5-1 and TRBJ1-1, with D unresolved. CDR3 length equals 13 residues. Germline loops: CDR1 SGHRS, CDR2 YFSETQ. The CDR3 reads CASSFTSNTKAFF. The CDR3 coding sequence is TGCGCCAGCAGCTTTACTTCGAACACTAAAGCTTTCTTT.